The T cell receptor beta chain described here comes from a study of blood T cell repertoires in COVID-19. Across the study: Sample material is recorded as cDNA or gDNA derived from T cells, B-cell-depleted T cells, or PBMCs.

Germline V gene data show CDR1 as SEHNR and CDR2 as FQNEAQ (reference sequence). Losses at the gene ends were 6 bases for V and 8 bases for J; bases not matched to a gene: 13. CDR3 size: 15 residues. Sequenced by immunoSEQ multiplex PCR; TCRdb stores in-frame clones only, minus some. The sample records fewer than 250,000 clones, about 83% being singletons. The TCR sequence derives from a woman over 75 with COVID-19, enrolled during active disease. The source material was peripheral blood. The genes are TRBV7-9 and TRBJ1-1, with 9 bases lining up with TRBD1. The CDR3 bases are TGTGCCAGCAGTTCCTCTTCCGGGACAGGGCACGAAGCTTTCTTT. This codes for CASSSSSGTGHEAFF.